The present entry profiles one TCR beta chain with its context. The sample originates from a study of blood T cell repertoires in COVID-19. Study summary: Specimens from acute and convalescent COVID-19 originated in the United States, Italy and Spain. From T cells, B-cell-depleted T cells, or PBMCs came the material, which was cDNA or gDNA.

In the original analysis: Researchers report that nucleated cell counts were estimated from reference gene primer amplification. Assay used: immunoSEQ multiplex PCR; TCRdb lists only in-frame clones, some missing. V, J and clone size reflect that table, while D and trimming were determined from the DNA. The repertoire includes 200,000 to 250,000 clones, around nine tenths of them detected once, and approximately 6.2% sits in the top ten. The CDR3 sequence is 15 residues long. The material sequenced was peripheral blood. This chain links TRBV12-1 with TRBJ2-3; the DNA was not used to check the table's D call, TRBD1. TRBV12-1 is shown as a pseudogene. This sequence was found in a man aged 55 to 70 who had recovered from COVID-19. The CDR3, as DNA: TGTGCCAGCAGCTTTGGTCTCAGAATCACAGATACGCAGTATTTT. Translation: CASSFGLRITDTQYF.